This TCR beta chain was obtained from a study of radiation and T cells in renal cell carcinoma (dated by TCRdb to 2020 to 2022). Regarding the complete study: Samples came from a clinical trial, in which primary renal cell carcinomas received 15 Gy stereotactic body radiation therapy followed by nephrectomy 4 weeks later. Across all 53 samples, several million unique CDR3 nucleotide sequences encoding 2 million to 3 million unique CDR3 amino acid sequences were identified. TCR beta sequencing covered approximately 51 samples in total, comprising roughly 25 tumors and 27 peripheral blood samples.

Following the manufacturer's recommendations, the immunoSEQ kit was used to generate TCR beta libraries from genomic DNA. Library preparation used a first multiplex PCR with proprietary primers, then a second PCR adding unique barcodes, with bead cleanups after each round. A kit-provided positive control reaction and a negative control reaction were included in every sample batch. The final libraries underwent checking on an Agilent 4200 TapeStation D1000 ScreenTape, volumetric pooling, and quantification by qPCR. Sequencing was performed on an Illumina NextSeq500 with a MidOutput 150-cycle cartridge, and 156 Read1 and 15 Index1 cycles were run with kit custom primers. The pooled library was loaded at 0.75 to 1 pM, and about 20% PhiX control was spiked in. In the original analysis: Vendor-processed data were analyzed in R, and a clonotype was defined as all T cells sharing the same CDR3 nucleotide sequence. In the clone abundance analyses, frequencies in each sample were normalized to that sample's 10,000 most abundant clones. Public T cell clones, averaging fewer than five per sample, were removed before analysis. An abundance difference of at least 32-fold between compartments was the criterion for calling clonotypes tumor-enriched or baseline blood-enriched. Clonotypes expanded or contracted between blood time points were identified with a beta-binomial differential abundance model. Tumor-blood repertoire similarity was measured with the Baroni-Urbani and Buser coefficient, and group comparisons used two-tailed Wilcoxon tests in R. As stored in TCRdb, this immuneACCESS dataset retains in-frame rearrangements with V and J assigned. A fraction of the clones does not appear; measured against another copy, unresolved V genes explain less than half of the discrepancy, and the remainder lacks a known reason. The DNA was the basis for D and trimming; V, J and clone size are from that table. The sample profile shows approximately 49,000 clones; about 80% of them were found once. Together, the top ten hold about 30% of the sample.

Concerning this clone: Which antigen it targets is not known. No per-base quality is available; no much larger clone lies one base away.

Based on the germline V gene, the CDR1 and CDR2 sequences are MDHEN and SYDVKM. Its CDR3 holds 13 amino acids, cysteine through phenylalanine. CDR3 DNA is the only sequence kept; it has 39 bases, read in frame from the first base. At the junction V is shortened by 3 bases and J by 5 bases; bases outside the gene matches: 1. Results and caveats for the whole study, not just this receptor: The single-armed trial design could not address effects of radiation dose or scheduling on the TCR repertoire. Top tumor clonotypes rose in blood from baseline to 2 weeks post-radiation, then contracted by 4 weeks, suggesting transient expansion of tumor-resident clones. Because pretreatment tumor biopsies were not available, the study could not determine whether clonotypes were already present within the tumor at baseline. Dynamics of the blood repertoire were not tracked past 4 weeks after treatment.

The sample's time point label, in plain terms: blood 2 weeks post-SBRT. This sample's treatment or condition label indicates: 15 Gy SBRT to primary tumor, nephrectomy 4 weeks later. To follow tumor-enriched clonotypes, peripheral blood was collected serially from radiation-treated patients at baseline and again at 2 weeks and 4 weeks after SBRT. All patients had renal cell carcinoma with clear cell pathology. Genomic DNA for TCR sequencing was prepared using the QIAamp DNA Blood Mini Kit (Qiagen). Only samples passing all quality control checks were included in the analyses. This receptor was taken from a woman in her 70s with renal cell carcinoma. Material: blood, obtained from a patient whose treatment included radiotherapy and nephrectomy. This sequence uses TRBV28 and TRBJ1-2; TRBD1 agrees with 9 junctional bases. For the CDR3, the sequence is CASSLTGGYGYTF. The DNA sequence reads TGTGCCAGCAGTTTGACAGGGGGGTATGGCTACACCTTC.